Included here is one T cell receptor beta chain sequence, with context. The antigen is unknown. This sample was taken from a study of graft-versus-host responses after intestinal transplantation. Profiled with immunoSEQ multiplex PCR; TCRdb holds only in-frame clones, not every one. The table has about 100,000 clones, 87% seen once. Sequences were derived from unstimulated CD4+ T cells sorted from spleen or lymph node cells, sampled before transplant. This receptor was taken from a human donor who was the organ donor for an intestinal transplant.

The CDR3 nucleotides are TGTGCCAGCAGTTATGGGGGGCGGGACACTGAAGCTTTCTTT. Translated, it gives CASSYGGRDTEAFF. This chain joins TRBV6-5 and TRBJ1-1; D might be TRBD1 (6 bases). Germline lookup yields CDR1 MNHEY and CDR2 SVGAGI. The CDR3 totals 14 residues. V was cut by 3 bases and J by 3 bases, with 11 bases left in between.